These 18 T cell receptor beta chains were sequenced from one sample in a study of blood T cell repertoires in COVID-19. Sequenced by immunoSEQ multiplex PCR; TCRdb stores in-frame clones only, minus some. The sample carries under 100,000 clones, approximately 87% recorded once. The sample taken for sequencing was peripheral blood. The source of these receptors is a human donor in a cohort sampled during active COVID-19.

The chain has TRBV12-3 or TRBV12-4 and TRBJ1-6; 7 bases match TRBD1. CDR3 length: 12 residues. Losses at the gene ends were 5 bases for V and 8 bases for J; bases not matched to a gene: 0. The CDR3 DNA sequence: TGTGCCAGCAGTCAGGGGGATTCACCCCTCCACTTT. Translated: CASSQGDSPLHF.

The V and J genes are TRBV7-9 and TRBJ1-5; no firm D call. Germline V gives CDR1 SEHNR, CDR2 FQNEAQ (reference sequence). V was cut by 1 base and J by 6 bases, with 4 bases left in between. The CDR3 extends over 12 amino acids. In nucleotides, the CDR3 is TGTGCCAGCAGCTTAGGCGGTCAGCCCCAGCATTTT. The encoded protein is CASSLGGQPQHF. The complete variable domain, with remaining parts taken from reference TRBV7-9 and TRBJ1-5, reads DTGVSQNPRHKITKRGQNVTFRCDPISEHNRLYWYRQTLGQGPEFLTYFQNEAQLEKSRLLSDRFSAERPKGSFSTLEIQRTEQGDSAMYLCASSLGGQPQHFGDGTRLSIL.

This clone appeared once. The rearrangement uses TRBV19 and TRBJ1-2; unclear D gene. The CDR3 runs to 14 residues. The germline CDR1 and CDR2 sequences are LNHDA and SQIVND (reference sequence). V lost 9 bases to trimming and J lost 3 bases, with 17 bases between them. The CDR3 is CASTWRGSDYGYTF. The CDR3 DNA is TGTGCCAGCACCTGGCGGGGATCGGACTATGGCTACACCTTC.

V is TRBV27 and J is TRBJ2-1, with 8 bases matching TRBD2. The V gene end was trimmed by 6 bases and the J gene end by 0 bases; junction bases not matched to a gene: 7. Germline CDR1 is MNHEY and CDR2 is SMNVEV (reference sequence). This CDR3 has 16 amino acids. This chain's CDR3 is CASRLRGGSSYNEQFF. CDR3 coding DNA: TGTGCCAGCAGACTCCGGGGGGGCAGCTCCTACAATGAGCAGTTCTTC.

CDR3 DNA sequence: TGTGCCAGTAGTAAGGTTGGGACAGGGGACCGGGCCCAGTACTTC. Residues: CASSKVGTGDRAQYF. The chain combines TRBV19 with TRBJ2-5; 10 bases are a match to TRBD1. CDR1 is LNHDA, CDR2 SQIVND, per germline (reference sequence). This CDR3 has 15 amino acids. V lost 4 bases and J lost 9; bases outside the gene matches: 11.

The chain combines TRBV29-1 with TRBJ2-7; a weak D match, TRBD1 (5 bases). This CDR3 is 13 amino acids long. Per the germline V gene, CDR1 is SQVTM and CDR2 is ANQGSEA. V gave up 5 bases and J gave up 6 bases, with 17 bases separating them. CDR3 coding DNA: TGCAGCGTTCAACAGGATCGAAACGGCGAGCAGTACTTC. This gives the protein CSVQQDRNGEQYF.

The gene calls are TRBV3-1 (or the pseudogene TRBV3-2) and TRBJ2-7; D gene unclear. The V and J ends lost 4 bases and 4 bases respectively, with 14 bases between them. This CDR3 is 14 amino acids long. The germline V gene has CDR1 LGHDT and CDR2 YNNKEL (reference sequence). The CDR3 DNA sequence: TGTGCCAGCAGCCCGCGCTTGGGCAGTTACGAGCAGTACTTC. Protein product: CASSPRLGSYEQYF.

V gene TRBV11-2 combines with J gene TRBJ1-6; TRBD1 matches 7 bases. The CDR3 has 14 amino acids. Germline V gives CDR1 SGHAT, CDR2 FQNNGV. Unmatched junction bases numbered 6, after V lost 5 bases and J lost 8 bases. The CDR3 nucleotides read TGTGCCAGCAGCACTCCAGGGGGACATTCACCCCTCCACTTT. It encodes CASSTPGGHSPLHF.

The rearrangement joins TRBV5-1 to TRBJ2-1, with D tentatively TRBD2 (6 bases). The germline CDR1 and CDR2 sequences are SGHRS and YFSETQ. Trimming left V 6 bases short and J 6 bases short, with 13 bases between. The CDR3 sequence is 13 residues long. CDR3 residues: CASNIRGGNEQFF. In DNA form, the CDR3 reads TGCGCCAGCAACATTAGGGGAGGCAATGAGCAGTTCTTC.

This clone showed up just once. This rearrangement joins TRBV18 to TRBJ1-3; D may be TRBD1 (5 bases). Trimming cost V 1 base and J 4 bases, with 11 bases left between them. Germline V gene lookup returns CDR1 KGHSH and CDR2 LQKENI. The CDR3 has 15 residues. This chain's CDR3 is CASSPQSQGGNTIYF. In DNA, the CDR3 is TGTGCCAGCTCACCACAAAGCCAGGGAGGAAACACCATATATTTT.

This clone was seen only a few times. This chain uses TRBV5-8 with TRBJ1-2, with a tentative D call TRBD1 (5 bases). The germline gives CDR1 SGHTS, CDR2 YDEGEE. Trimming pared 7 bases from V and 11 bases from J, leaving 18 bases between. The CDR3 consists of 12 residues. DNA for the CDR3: TGTGCCAGCGGGGACCGGGACTTTGGGTACACCTTC. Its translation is CASGDRDFGYTF.

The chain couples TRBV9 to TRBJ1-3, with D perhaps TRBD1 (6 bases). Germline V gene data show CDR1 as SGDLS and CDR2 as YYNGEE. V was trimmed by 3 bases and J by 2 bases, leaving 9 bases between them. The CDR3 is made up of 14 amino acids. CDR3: CASSAQGTGNTIYF. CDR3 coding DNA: TGTGCCAGCAGCGCCCAGGGGACTGGAAACACCATATATTTT.

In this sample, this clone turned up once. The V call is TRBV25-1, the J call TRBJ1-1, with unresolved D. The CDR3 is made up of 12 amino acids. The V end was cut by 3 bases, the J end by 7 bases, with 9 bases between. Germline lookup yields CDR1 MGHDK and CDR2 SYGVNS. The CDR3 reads CASSDKRYEAFF. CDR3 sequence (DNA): TGTGCCAGCAGTGATAAGCGGTATGAAGCTTTCTTT.

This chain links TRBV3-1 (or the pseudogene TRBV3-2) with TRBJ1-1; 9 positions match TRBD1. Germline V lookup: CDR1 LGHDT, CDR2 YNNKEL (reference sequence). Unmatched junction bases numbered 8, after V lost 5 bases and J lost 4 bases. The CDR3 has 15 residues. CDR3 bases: TGTGCCAGCAGCGTCCCCGGGACAGGGCGCACTGAAGCTTTCTTT. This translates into CASSVPGTGRTEAFF.

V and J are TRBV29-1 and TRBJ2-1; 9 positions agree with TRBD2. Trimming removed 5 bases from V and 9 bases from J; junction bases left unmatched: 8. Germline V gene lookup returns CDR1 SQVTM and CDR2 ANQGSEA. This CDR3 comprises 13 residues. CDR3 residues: CSVMAGGLAEQFF. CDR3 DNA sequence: TGCAGCGTTATGGCGGGGGGGTTAGCTGAGCAGTTCTTC.

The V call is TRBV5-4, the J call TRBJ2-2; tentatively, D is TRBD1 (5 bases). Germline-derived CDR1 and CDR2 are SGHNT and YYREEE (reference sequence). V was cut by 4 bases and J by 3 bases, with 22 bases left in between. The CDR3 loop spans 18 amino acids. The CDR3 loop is CASSPLTEQYKDTGELFF. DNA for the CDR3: TGTGCCAGCAGCCCACTGACAGAGCAGTATAAGGACACCGGGGAGCTGTTTTTT.

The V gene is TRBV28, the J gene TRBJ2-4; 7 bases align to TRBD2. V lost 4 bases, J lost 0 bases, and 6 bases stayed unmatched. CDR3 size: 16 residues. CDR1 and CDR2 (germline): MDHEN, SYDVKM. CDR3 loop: CASSYQRGLAKNIQYF. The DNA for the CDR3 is TGTGCCAGCAGTTATCAGCGGGGACTAGCCAAAAACATTCAGTACTTC.

The CDR3 here is CASSVYGEQFF. CDR3 DNA: TGTGCCAGCTCTGTTTACGGGGAGCAGTTCTTC. The chain recombines TRBV18 with TRBJ2-1; D gene unclear. Looked up from germline, CDR1 is KGHSH and CDR2 is LQKENI. V lost 6 bases and J 10 bases, leaving 10 bases between the germline ends. CDR3 length: 11 residues.